Listed below are T cell receptor beta chains from one sample, sequenced in a study of cytomegalovirus exposure and HLA in healthy donors. TCRdb keeps only in-frame clones here, not all; method: immunoSEQ multiplex PCR. The sample consists of 300,000 to 350,000 clones, nearly 90% of them appearing once. The specimen was PBMCs. All receptors come from a man aged 30-40 years in good health and CMV-seronegative. The conserved cysteine and the conserved F or W are not part of the CDR3 here. A D gene is named only where the DNA matches it firmly. The size of a clone is reported for some rows only, either as once, few or many, or as a class for expanded clones.

TRBV7-2 TRBD1 . ASSKWTGVNQPQH
TRBV12-5 TRBD1 . ASGFRTGDYNSPLH
TRBV7-6 . . ASSLPTPQYGYT
TRBV30 . few AWSGTTNSPLH
TRBV4-2 TRBD2 . ASSQDKTSGGTNTGELF
TRBV27 TRBD1 . ASKGQYYNEQF
TRBV7-9 . . ASSFSGVGNGYT
TRBV4-1 TRBD1 . ASSLGTGVEKLF
TRBV25-1 . once ASSEYENQETQY
TRBV4-3 . . ASSQDVIRGISGNTIY
TRBV10-2 TRBD2 . AILNRGVDNEQF
TRBV25-1 . . ASSVPGDYGYT
TRBV7-2 . . ASSLGAGFTYEQY
TRBV30 . . AWSRGGKVIRDTEAF
TRBV5-4 TRBD1 few ASNSADRVGYEQY
TRBV29-1 TRBD1 . SVVRGMNTEAF
TRBV10-2 . . ASRERGETQY
TRBV10-3 TRBD1 . ATRQGGGNSPLH
TRBV2 TRBD1 . ASSEEQGRWPQH
TRBV5-6 . . ASSLQLGGGQSWYEQY
TRBV5-1 TRBD2 . ASSPRGSGGNHEQF
TRBV19 TRBD1 . ASRTETGFGNTIY
TRBV19 TRBD2 . ASSNSGTAYEQY
TRBV6-5 . . ASRRGSPPYEQY
TRBV10-1 . once ASSESGGPYNEQF
TRBV2 TRBD1 few ASLDRVYGYT
TRBV5-1 . . ASSLEILRSTEAF
TRBV6-4 TRBD1 . ASSDFFSRGDPNYGYT
TRBV10-1 . . ASSPDSAMNTEAF
TRBV19 TRBD1 once ASRSGTGNFGQPQH
TRBV27 TRBD1 once ASSPGQGYGYT
TRBV2 TRBD1 once ASIGPGQQYNEQF
TRBV10-1 . few ASRPGAPYEQY
TRBV6-4 TRBD1 . ASSSETGIAYNEQF
TRBV9 TRBD1 . ASSLTGQGISGNTIY
TRBV19 TRBD1 . ASGTGAGEQY
TRBV4-3 . once ASSPGQLNTEAF
TRBV2 . . ASSETSYTEAF
TRBV6-4 . . ASRKEGASSYEQY
TRBV6-6 TRBD1 . ASSSGQAPDYGYT
TRBV14 . once ASSQVKGGEQY
TRBV5-1 . . ASSLIEGVAF
TRBV5-1 . . ASSKFTGDLDTQY
TRBV6-5 TRBD1 . ASSYGAGGFEQY
TRBV25-1 TRBD1 . ASSPNTGAKENTEAF